This T cell receptor beta chain was found in a study of beta chain features in type 1 diabetes. The study's findings and limits: Type 1 diabetes patients showed a moderate but significant shortening of TCRB CDR3s in all four CD4+ subsets. In cDNA sequencing, cells with high TCR expression could be over-represented.

Only one heparinised blood draw was taken per donor, and its volume averaged about 116 mL. With respect to this clone: The antigen is not known.

Trimming took 0 bases from V and 2 from J, leaving 4 bases between them. This CDR3 region has 12 residues. CDR1 is GTSNPN and CDR2 is SVGIG in the germline V gene (reference sequence). Expressed TCRB transcripts were sequenced because the entire RNA isolate underwent reverse transcription. The table came from immunoSEQ multiplex PCR; TCRdb's copy has only in-frame clones and leaves some out. The sample has around 120,000 clones, roughly 17% seen once; the top ten hold 2% to 3%. The V and J genes are TRBV30 and TRBJ2-5; no definite D call. Sequencing was carried out using central memory CD4+ T cells from blood. The sequence was collected from a man aged 18 to 29 with type 1 diabetes. CDR3 protein: CAWSVDQETQYF. The CDR3 DNA sequence: TGTGCCTGGAGTGTGGATCAAGAGACCCAGTACTTC. Full variable domain (remainder filled in from reference TRBV30 and TRBJ2-5): SQTIHQWPATLVQPVGSPLSLECTVEGTSNPNLYWYRQAAGRGLQLLFYSVGIGQISSEVPQNLSASRPQDRQFILSSKKLLLSDSGFYLCAWSVDQETQYFGPGTRLLVL.